Listed below are T cell receptor beta chains from one sample, sequenced in a study of beta chain features in type 1 diabetes. TCRdb's copy holds only in-frame clones and misses some; the assay was immunoSEQ multiplex PCR. Of 600,000 or so clones detected, around 15% appear once; the ten largest clones hold 0.04%. The sequenced sample consisted of naive CD4+ T cells from blood. All receptors come from a man in his late teens or twenties with type 1 diabetes. The conserved cysteine and the conserved F or W are not part of the CDR3 here. Each record gives: J gene, CDR3 length, V gene, CDR3 protein.

J gene: TRBJ2-5
CDR3 length: 12
V gene: TRBV25-1
CDR3 protein: ASSKASPDLSQY

J gene: TRBJ1-2
CDR3 length: 9
V gene: TRBV7-2
CDR3 protein: ASSLEFGYT

J gene: TRBJ1-6
CDR3 length: 13
V gene: TRBV30
CDR3 protein: AWSVRQGLGSPLH

J gene: TRBJ2-6
CDR3 length: 13
V gene: TRBV2
CDR3 protein: ASRGGVSGANVLT

J gene: TRBJ2-3
CDR3 length: 13
V gene: TRBV4-1
CDR3 protein: ASSQDLLSGGTQY

J gene: TRBJ2-7
CDR3 length: 12
V gene: TRBV7-9
CDR3 protein: ASSSPGHSYEQY

J gene: TRBJ1-2
CDR3 length: 13
V gene: TRBV18
CDR3 protein: ASSPAHGANYGYT

J gene: TRBJ2-2
CDR3 length: 14
V gene: TRBV9
CDR3 protein: ASSVEAGRNTGELF

J gene: TRBJ1-6
CDR3 length: 16
V gene: TRBV7-3
CDR3 protein: ASSLTSRVTGVSSPLH

J gene: TRBJ1-6
CDR3 length: 14
V gene: TRBV11-2
CDR3 protein: ASGLRGGSYNSPLH

J gene: TRBJ2-1
CDR3 length: 12
V gene: TRBV29-1
CDR3 protein: SVDTRGYYNEQF

J gene: TRBJ2-2
CDR3 length: 12
V gene: TRBV28
CDR3 protein: ATQLLTNTGELF

J gene: TRBJ1-1
CDR3 length: 11
V gene: TRBV7-3
CDR3 protein: ASSSGMNTEAF

J gene: TRBJ2-5
CDR3 length: 14
V gene: TRBV5-6
CDR3 protein: ASSSGIYSGWETQY

J gene: TRBJ2-1
CDR3 length: 12
V gene: TRBV4-1
CDR3 protein: ASSQDWNSNEQF

J gene: TRBJ1-1
CDR3 length: 13
V gene: TRBV6-6
CDR3 protein: ASSPASGLETEAF

J gene: TRBJ2-1
CDR3 length: 13
V gene: TRBV18
CDR3 protein: ASSPNRLDNVEQF

J gene: TRBJ2-1
CDR3 length: 15
V gene: TRBV27
CDR3 protein: ASRYRGGTSGINEQF

J gene: TRBJ2-7
CDR3 length: 10
V gene: TRBV27
CDR3 protein: ASRGSWGEQY

J gene: TRBJ2-6
CDR3 length: 15
V gene: TRBV4-2
CDR3 protein: ASSQRTGWTGANVLT

J gene: TRBJ2-1
CDR3 length: 11
V gene: TRBV29-1
CDR3 protein: CVAGSSYNEQF

J gene: TRBJ2-7
CDR3 length: 13
V gene: TRBV7-9
CDR3 protein: ASSQLAGGPYEQY

J gene: TRBJ2-6
CDR3 length: 15
V gene: TRBV4-3
CDR3 protein: ASSQAGSFTGANVLT

J gene: TRBJ1-6
CDR3 length: 11
V gene: TRBV6-5
CDR3 protein: ASMGGWNSPLH

J gene: TRBJ1-4
CDR3 length: 11
V gene: TRBV11-2
CDR3 protein: ASSLSTNEKLF

J gene: TRBJ2-1
CDR3 length: 13
V gene: TRBV5-4
CDR3 protein: ASIRDASSYNEQF

J gene: TRBJ2-3
CDR3 length: 11
V gene: TRBV6-5
CDR3 protein: ASSYRGTDTQY

J gene: TRBJ1-2
CDR3 length: 9
V gene: TRBV5-6
CDR3 protein: ASNQGDGYT

J gene: TRBJ2-3
CDR3 length: 10
V gene: TRBV25-1
CDR3 protein: ASSGGRDTQY

J gene: TRBJ1-1
CDR3 length: 12
V gene: TRBV7-9
CDR3 protein: ASSLGQMNTEAF

J gene: TRBJ1-2
CDR3 length: 11
V gene: TRBV6-5
CDR3 protein: ASSYTDSYGYT

J gene: TRBJ2-4
CDR3 length: 12
V gene: TRBV18
CDR3 protein: ASSPPRGRDIQY

J gene: TRBJ2-5
CDR3 length: 9
V gene: TRBV7-2
CDR3 protein: ASSLQETQY

J gene: TRBJ2-7
CDR3 length: 14
V gene: TRBV28
CDR3 protein: ASSSPVAGGPYEQY

J gene: TRBJ1-4
CDR3 length: 12
V gene: TRBV9
CDR3 protein: ASSVGGSDEKLF

J gene: TRBJ1-5
CDR3 length: 13
V gene: TRBV18
CDR3 protein: ASSPGTGGNQPQH

J gene: TRBJ2-5
CDR3 length: 14
V gene: TRBV11-2
CDR3 protein: ASNQRLAGGEETQY

J gene: TRBJ2-7
CDR3 length: 13
V gene: TRBV2
CDR3 protein: ASSDGGLSSYEQY

J gene: TRBJ2-3
CDR3 length: 13
V gene: TRBV28
CDR3 protein: ASSPPGGRIDTQY

J gene: TRBJ1-3
CDR3 length: 12
V gene: TRBV7-2
CDR3 protein: ASSTTGSGNTIY

J gene: TRBJ1-3
CDR3 length: 14
V gene: TRBV4-1
CDR3 protein: ASSQVQGDSGNTIY

J gene: TRBJ2-3
CDR3 length: 12
V gene: TRBV7-9
CDR3 protein: ASLDFKLTDTQY

J gene: TRBJ2-1
CDR3 length: 13
V gene: TRBV10-3
CDR3 protein: AISSDRDSYNEQF

J gene: TRBJ2-6
CDR3 length: 13
V gene: TRBV5-1
CDR3 protein: ASSFQGTGANVLT

J gene: TRBJ2-2
CDR3 length: 12
V gene: TRBV2
CDR3 protein: ASRDRANTGELF

J gene: TRBJ2-1
CDR3 length: 12
V gene: TRBV29-1
CDR3 protein: SVPGQGTGNEQF

J gene: TRBJ2-7
CDR3 length: 12
V gene: TRBV5-1
CDR3 protein: ASSPRDRGYEQY

J gene: TRBJ1-4
CDR3 length: 13
V gene: TRBV9
CDR3 protein: ASSVRGGTNEKLF

J gene: TRBJ1-1
CDR3 length: 11
V gene: TRBV6-4
CDR3 protein: ASGQAMNTEAF

J gene: TRBJ1-1
CDR3 length: 11
V gene: TRBV7-9
CDR3 protein: ASSLEQSLEAF